A selection of T cell receptor beta chains follows, all from one sample in a study of metastatic and nonmetastatic thyroid tumors. TCRdb re-analyzed the PCR reads using MiXCR. The table records approximately 13,000 clones, about 23% of them present only once. The specimen was blood. The receptors were gathered from a female donor with papillary thyroid cancer or a benign thyroid nodule (not recorded which). Some clones in this sample may be carry-over from other donors' samples. Both conserved end residues are part of each CDR3.

v_call	cdr3_aa
TRBV4-3	CASSQSESGANVLTF
TRBV2	CASSQNRPNTGELFF
TRBV7-9	CASSQGTEYYEQYF
TRBV20-1	CSARDIEERRAFF
TRBV11-3	CASSPTITENTGELFF
TRBV6-1	CASIGGLWGGITYEQYF
TRBV20-1	CSARYQGVSTDTQYF
TRBV13	CASSLGGRTEAFF
TRBV5-4	CASRTGGDTEAFF
TRBV27	CASSQGLVPTDTQYF
TRBV6-2/TRBV6-3	CASSYNSGANVLTF
TRBV10-3	CAISDPGLAGGRETQYF
TRBV27	CASSLQAGSTEAFF
TRBV7-6	CASSSGPQWSNQTQHF
TRBV20-1	CSASVPGIISNQPQHF
TRBV28	CASSATSGSTEQYF
TRBV9	CASSVASMSGFGELFF
TRBV10-3	CAISDPGLAGGRETQYF
TRBV5-6	CASSLAALREAFF
TRBV9	CASTSGQSGNTIYF
TRBV19	CASSVTGYGHFQPQHF
TRBV5-1	CASSSGQGGNSPLHF
TRBV6-1	CASLRASFEGAEQYF
TRBV20-1	CSAQLNYGYTF
TRBV7-2	CASRRVTGNTGELFF
TRBV28	CASSLGSWGYTF
TRBV5-1	CASSLVRVAYNEQFF
TRBV28	CASNIQEGLYNEQFF
TRBV9	CASSDIGGVTEAFF
TRBV6-6	CASSYSSTGEFTGELFF
TRBV20-1	CSARGTSGYTGELFF
TRBV6-2/TRBV6-3	CASSIRATALYEQYF
TRBV28	CAISKLGDRQGDYGYTF
TRBV19	CASSNLAGASDTQYF
TRBV20-1	CSARDFDRSSYEQYF
TRBV27	CASSLYATGVEQYF
TRBV6-1	CASSNRGLAQFF
TRBV20-1	CSATAGSQETQYF
TRBV13	CASSLLNTGELFF
TRBV3-1	CASSQAGNTIYF
TRBV11-1	CASSLALAATNEQFF
TRBV6-1	CASSEGLAGGAQETQYF
TRBV7-8	CASRVSGKGNTGELFF
TRBV11-2	CASSNTQGAEAFF
TRBV9	CASSVRQINTEAFF
TRBV20-1	CSARDITANQPQHF
TRBV7-8	CASSFGTRGGTEAFF
TRBV11-2	CASSLASGIYGYTF
TRBV6-6	CASSYSLQGVGNTIYF
TRBV30	CAWSEGQGLAQPQHF
TRBV12-3/TRBV12-4	CASSAGEAGVLGTQYF
TRBV24-1	CATSDRQGARAGELFF
TRBV12-3/TRBV12-4	CASARTGGLSEQYF
TRBV3-1	CASSHDRFNEQFF
TRBV24-1	CATSDLQGTPQHF